This TCR beta chain was identified during a study of OX40 agonist ivuxolimab in advanced cancers. Study information: Each patient was given ivuxolimab into a vein every 2 weeks, at 0.01 to 10 mg/kg. General observations from the study: Both blood CD4+ and CD8+ T cells showed clonal growth by week 6 at 0.1 to 3.0 mg/kg. CD8+ T cells averaged more expanded clones than CD4+.

Repertoires were generated with immunoSEQ multiplex PCR, while TCRdb's copy carries only in-frame clones and drops some. The table has tens of thousands of clones, 80% to 90% seen once; the top ten hold more than 8.5%. For this clone: Antigen: not known.

Germline-derived CDR1 and CDR2 are SGHKS and YYEKEE (reference sequence). The CDR3 is 16 residues long. V gave up 2 bases and J gave up 6 bases, with 15 bases separating them. Sample: CD4+ or CD8+ T cells sorted from blood, taken in a trial of the OX40 agonist ivuxolimab. The sequence was collected from an adult with an advanced solid tumor such as melanoma, head and neck, liver or kidney cancer. The chain has TRBV5-5 and TRBJ1-6, with TRBD1 as a possible D gene (6 bases). In nucleotides, the CDR3 is TGTGCCAGCAGCTTCATGGGGCGGACAGTTAATTCACCCCTCCACTTT. Residues: CASSFMGRTVNSPLHF.